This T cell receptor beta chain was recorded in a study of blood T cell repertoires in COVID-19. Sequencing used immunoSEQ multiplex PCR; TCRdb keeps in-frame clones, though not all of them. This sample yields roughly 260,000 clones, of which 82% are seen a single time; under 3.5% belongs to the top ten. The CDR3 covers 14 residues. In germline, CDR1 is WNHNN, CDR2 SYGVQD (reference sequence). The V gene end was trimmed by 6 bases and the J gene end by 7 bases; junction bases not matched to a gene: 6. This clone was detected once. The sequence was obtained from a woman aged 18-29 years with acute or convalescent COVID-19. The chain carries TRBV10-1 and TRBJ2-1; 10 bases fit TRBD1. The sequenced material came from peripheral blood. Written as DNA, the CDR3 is TGCGCCAGCAGCTGGACAGGGGGAAGTAATGAGCAGTTCTTC. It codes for CASSWTGGSNEQFF.